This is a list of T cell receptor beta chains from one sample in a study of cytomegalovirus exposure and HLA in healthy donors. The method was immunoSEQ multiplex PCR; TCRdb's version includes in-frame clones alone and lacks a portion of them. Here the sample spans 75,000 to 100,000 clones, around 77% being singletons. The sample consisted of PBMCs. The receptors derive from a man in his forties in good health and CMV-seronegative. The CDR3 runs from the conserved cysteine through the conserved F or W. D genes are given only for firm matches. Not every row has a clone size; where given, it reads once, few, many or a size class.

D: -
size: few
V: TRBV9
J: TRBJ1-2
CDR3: CASSVGALAYGYTF
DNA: TGTGCCAGCAGCGTAGGGGCTCTAGCCTATGGCTACACCTTC

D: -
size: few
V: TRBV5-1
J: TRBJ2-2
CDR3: CASSYSGDTGELFF
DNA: TGCGCCAGCAGTTATAGCGGAGACACCGGGGAGCTGTTTTTT

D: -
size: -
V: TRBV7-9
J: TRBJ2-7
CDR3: CASSLSPGTLREQYF
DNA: TGTGCCAGCAGCTTAAGTCCCGGGACATTGCGCGAGCAGTACTTC

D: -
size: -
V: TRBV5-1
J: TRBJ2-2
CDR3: CASSWAGRSNTGELFF
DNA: TGCGCCAGCAGCTGGGCGGGCAGATCGAACACCGGGGAGCTGTTTTTT

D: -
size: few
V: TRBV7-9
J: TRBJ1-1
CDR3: CASSTRGTNMNTEAFF
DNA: TGTGCCAGCAGCACCCGGGGAACTAACATGAACACTGAAGCTTTCTTT

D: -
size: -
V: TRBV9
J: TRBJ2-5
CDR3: CASSGGTEETQYF
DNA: TGTGCCAGCAGCGGCGGGACCGAAGAGACCCAGTACTTC

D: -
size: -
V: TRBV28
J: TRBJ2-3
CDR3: CASSFDPRVGTDTQYF
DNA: TGTGCCAGCAGTTTTGATCCCCGGGTAGGCACAGATACGCAGTATTTT

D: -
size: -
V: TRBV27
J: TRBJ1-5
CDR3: CASSLGDNYSNQPQHF
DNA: TGTGCCAGCAGTTTAGGGGACAACTATAGCAATCAGCCCCAGCATTTT

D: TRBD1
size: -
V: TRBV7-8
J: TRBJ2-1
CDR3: CASSLGGTGAFPSSYNEQFF
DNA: TGTGCCAGCAGCTTAGGGGGGACAGGGGCTTTCCCTAGCTCCTACAATGAGCAGTTCTTC

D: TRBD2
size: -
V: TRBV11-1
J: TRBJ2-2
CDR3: CASSFTSGNTGELFF
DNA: TGTGCCAGCAGCTTTACTAGCGGGAACACCGGGGAGCTGTTTTTT

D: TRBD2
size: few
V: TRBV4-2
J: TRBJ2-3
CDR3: CASSQATSGGGTDTQYF
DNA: TGTGCCAGCAGCCAAGCCACTAGCGGGGGGGGGACAGATACGCAGTATTTT

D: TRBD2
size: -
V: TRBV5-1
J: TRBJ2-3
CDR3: CASSFTGQRLAGLRDTQYF
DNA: TGCGCCAGCAGCTTTACCGGACAGAGGCTAGCGGGCCTGCGGGATACGCAGTATTTT

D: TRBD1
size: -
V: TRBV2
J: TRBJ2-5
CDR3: CASSDPGTGGGETQYF
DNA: TGTGCCAGCAGCGATCCGGGGACAGGGGGCGGGGAGACCCAGTACTTC

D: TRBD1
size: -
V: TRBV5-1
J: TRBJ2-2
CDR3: CASSLGTGQSANTGELFF
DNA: TGCGCCAGCAGCTTGGGGACAGGGCAATCCGCGAACACCGGGGAGCTGTTTTTT

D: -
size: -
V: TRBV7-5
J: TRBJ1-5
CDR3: CVTPGKGDSNQPQHF
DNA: TGTGTCACCCCCGGGAAGGGGGACAGCAATCAGCCCCAGCATTTT

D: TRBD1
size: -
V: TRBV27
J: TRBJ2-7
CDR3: CASSIGQGLEQYF
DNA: TGTGCCAGCAGTATCGGACAGGGCCTCGAGCAGTACTTC

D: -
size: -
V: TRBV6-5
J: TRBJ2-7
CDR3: CASSYWRFYEQYF
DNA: TGTGCCAGCAGTTACTGGCGGTTTTACGAGCAGTACTTC

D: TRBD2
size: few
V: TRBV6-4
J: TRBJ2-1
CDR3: CASSDSSGSYNEQFF
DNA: TGTGCCAGCAGTGACTCTAGCGGGTCCTACAATGAGCAGTTCTTC

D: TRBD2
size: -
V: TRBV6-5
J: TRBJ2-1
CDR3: CASSYLAGAAEQFF
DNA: TGTGCCAGCAGTTACCTAGCGGGAGCGGCTGAGCAGTTCTTC

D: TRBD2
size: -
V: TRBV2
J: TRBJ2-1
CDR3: CASKLAGAYNEQFF
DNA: TGTGCCAGCAAACTAGCGGGAGCCTACAATGAGCAGTTCTTC

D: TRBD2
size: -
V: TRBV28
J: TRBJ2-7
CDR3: CANRPSGSYEQYF
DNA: TGTGCCAACAGACCTAGCGGGTCCTACGAGCAGTACTTC

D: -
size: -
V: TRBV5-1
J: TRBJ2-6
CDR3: CASSLIPTGYSGANVLTF
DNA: TGCGCCAGCAGCTTGATTCCGACAGGCTACTCTGGGGCCAACGTCCTGACTTTC

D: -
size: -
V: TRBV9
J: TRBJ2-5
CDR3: CASSVGGQETQYF
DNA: TGTGCCAGCAGCGTAGGTGGCCAGGAGACCCAGTACTTC

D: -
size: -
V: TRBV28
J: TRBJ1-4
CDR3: CASSFPGLSLNEKLFF
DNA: TGTGCCAGCAGTTTTCCCGGACTTTCCCTTAATGAAAAACTGTTTTTT

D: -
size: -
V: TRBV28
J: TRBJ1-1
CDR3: CASRDIEAFF
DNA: TGTGCCAGTCGGGACATTGAAGCTTTCTTT

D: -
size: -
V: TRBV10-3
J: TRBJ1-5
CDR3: CAISEGTTGGNQPQHF
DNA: TGTGCCATCAGTGAGGGGACGACAGGCGGTAATCAGCCCCAGCATTTT